The source of this T cell receptor (beta chain) is a study of cytomegalovirus exposure and HLA in healthy donors. Study overall: Early released data had about 85 million unique TCRs, all coming from HLA-typed donors. Regarding the study as a whole: Presence/absence analyses treated sequencing depth as roughly uniform across donors. Indistinguishability led to the exclusion of some V segments, TRBV6-2 and TRBV6-3 included.

CDR1 SGHRS and CDR2 YFSETQ come from the germline V gene. The CDR3 has 16 residues. Trimming removed 4 bases from V and 6 bases from J, with 22 bases in between. Details on this clone: Its antigen remains unidentified.

The PCR had 60 Vbeta and 13 Jbeta primers. Profiling relied on immunoSEQ multiplex PCR, and the TCRdb table lists in-frame clones only, not all of them. The data show more than 85,000 clones, approximately 80% seen once. The sequenced sample was PBMCs. This chain joins TRBV5-1 and TRBJ2-5; D possibly corresponds to TRBD1 (7 bases). The TCR sequence derives from a male donor in good health and CMV-seropositive. CDR3 sequence reads: CASSGGDWQGGQTQYF. CDR3 sequence (DNA): TGCGCCAGCAGCGGGGGCGATTGGCAGGGGGGCCAGACCCAGTACTTC.